This T cell receptor beta chain stems from a study of T cell responses to AZD1222 COVID-19 vaccine. As for this clone: The antigen remains undetermined.

The method was immunoSEQ multiplex PCR; TCRdb's version includes in-frame clones alone and lacks a portion of them. The sample has some 97,000 clones; roughly nine tenths are singletons. V gave up 6 bases and J gave up 1 base, with 19 bases separating them. Germline CDR1 is MDHEN and CDR2 is SYDVKM. The CDR3 contains 16 residues. Study-level results: Per reports, nearly half of all spike-specific TCRs target regions that are unmutated in variants. Dominant at 160-218 and 743-854, vaccine-associated CD4 TCRs also spanned spike.

This TCR came from an adult in good health. This specimen was peripheral blood, taken on day 0 of AZD1222 vaccination. V is TRBV28 and J is TRBJ2-7; D tentatively reads TRBD1 or TRBD2 (6 bases each). This CDR3 reads CASRGGLRGTSYEQYF. Written as DNA, the CDR3 is TGTGCCAGCAGGGGGGGCCTCCGTGGGACTTCCTACGAGCAGTACTTC.